This T cell receptor beta chain was found in a study of T cells after yellow fever vaccination. A single record per CDR3 protein comes from TCRdb applying MiXCR to the 5' RACE reads. The sample yields more than 65,000 distinct CDR3 sequences, more than 5.5% seen once. There are many counts of this clonotype. Germline assignment: CDR1 LGHNA and CDR2 YSLEER. The CDR3 covers 15 residues. Trimming left V 0 bases short and J 5 bases short, with 12 bases between. The specimen was CD8+ T cells sorted from PBMCs, collected about 10 days after the first yellow fever vaccination. The rearrangement joins TRBV4-3 to TRBJ2-3; perhaps TRBD2 as D (5 bases). This TCR was recovered from a man between 18 and 29 years old who received the YFV17D yellow fever vaccine. The DNA of the CDR3 is TGCGCCAGCAGCCAAGATTCCGCCCGGGGAGATACGCAGTATTTT. This encodes CASSQDSARGDTQYF.